A single sample is the source of the 16 T cell receptor beta chains below, sequenced in a study of blood T cell repertoires in COVID-19. This table comes from immunoSEQ multiplex PCR, and its TCRdb copy is limited to in-frame clones, with some not included. This sample carries around 300,000 clones, 89% of them seen once, and the ten largest clones take roughly 0.96%. Sequences were obtained from peripheral blood. The receptors come from a woman between 35 and 50 years old who had recovered from COVID-19.

The V gene is TRBV12-3 or TRBV12-4, the J gene TRBJ2-5; 7 positions match TRBD1. The junction had 6 bases not matched to a gene; V was cut back by 7 bases and J by 4 bases. The CDR3 runs 13 residues. This CDR3 reads CASTINRGETQYF. For the CDR3, the DNA is TGTGCCAGCACTATTAACAGGGGAGAGACCCAGTACTTC.

This rearrangement joins TRBV2 to TRBJ2-2; a weak D match, TRBD1 (7 bases). This CDR3 has 15 residues. The germline V gene has CDR1 SNHLY and CDR2 FYNNEI. V was trimmed by 9 bases and J by 5 bases, leaving 19 bases between them. In nucleotides, the CDR3 is TGTGCCAGTGCCCGGGACTCAGGGGGAACCGGGGAGCTGTTTTTT. It codes for CASARDSGGTGELFF.

V and J are TRBV5-1 and TRBJ2-1, with D possibly matching TRBD2 (5 bases). Germline V gives CDR1 SGHRS, CDR2 YFSETQ. Trimming removed 0 bases from V and 5 bases from J, with 12 bases in between. The CDR3 contains 15 residues. The CDR3 coding sequence is TGCGCCAGCAGCTTGGATCTAGGACTCAACAATGAGCAGTTCTTC. This codes for CASSLDLGLNNEQFF. Together with reference TRBV5-1 and TRBJ2-1, the CDR3 gives the full variable domain: KAGVTQTPRYLIKTRGQQVTLSCSPISGHRSVSWYQQTPGQGLQFLFEYFSETQRNKGNFPGRFSGRQFSNSRSEMNVSTLELGDSALYLCASSLDLGLNNEQFFGPGTRLTVL.

V and J are TRBV18 and TRBJ2-2; 7 bases agree with TRBD2. Germline trimming cut 2 bases from V and 1 base from J; bases unmatched to any gene: 4. CDR3 length: 16 amino acids. CDR1 and CDR2 from the germline V gene are KGHSH and LQKENI. CDR3 DNA sequence: TGTGCCAGCTCACCAATGCAGCGGGGGAACACCGGGGAGCTGTTTTTT. It codes for CASSPMQRGNTGELFF.

V and J are TRBV28 and TRBJ2-1; D may be TRBD1 (6 bases). Germline values: CDR1 MDHEN, CDR2 SYDVKM. V lost 5 bases and J lost 2, with 25 bases in between. This CDR3 comprises 19 residues. The CDR3 protein is CASSPIGPTWTAPYNEQFF. The CDR3 DNA is TGTGCCAGCAGTCCTATTGGCCCAACATGGACAGCGCCCTACAATGAGCAGTTCTTC.

The rearrangement joins TRBV3-1 (or the pseudogene TRBV3-2) to TRBJ2-1; tentatively, D is TRBD1 (6 bases). The V gene lost 0 bases and the J gene lost 7 bases, with 16 bases spanning the gap. Germline V lookup: CDR1 LGHDT, CDR2 YNNKEL (reference sequence). The CDR3 is 16 residues long. Written as DNA, the CDR3 is TGTGCCAGCAGCCAAGAGCCCCACAGGGATCAGAATGAGCAGTTCTTC. Protein sequence: CASSQEPHRDQNEQFF.

The V gene is TRBV24-1, the J gene TRBJ2-5; 7 bases map to TRBD1. The CDR3 totals 15 residues. Unmatched junction bases numbered 13, after V lost 6 bases and J lost 7 bases. Germline CDR1 KGHDR, CDR2 SFDVKD. The CDR3 sequence: CATSPAGGAPGTQYF. The CDR3 bases are TGTGCCACCAGTCCTGCAGGGGGTGCTCCTGGGACCCAGTACTTC.

The chain links TRBV19 to TRBJ2-2; a possible D gene is TRBD2 (7 bases). There are 16 residues in the CDR3. Germline CDR1 reads LNHDA; CDR2 reads SQIVND (reference sequence). Trimming cost V 3 bases and J 0 bases, with 11 bases left between them. This CDR3 reads CASSIAGAANTGELFF. For the CDR3, the DNA is TGTGCCAGTAGTATCGCGGGGGCGGCGAACACCGGGGAGCTGTTTTTT.

This clone occurred once. CDR3: CASSIGGLAGGQQFF. CDR3 DNA: TGTGCCAGTAGTATAGGGGGACTAGCGGGAGGGCAGCAGTTCTTC. This chain joins TRBV19 and TRBJ2-1, with 16 bases matching TRBD2. The CDR3 length is 15 residues. Germline V gene data show CDR1 as LNHDA and CDR2 as SQIVND (reference sequence). Trimming removed 1 base from V and 11 bases from J; junction bases left unmatched: 2. Together with reference TRBV19 and TRBJ2-1, the CDR3 gives the full variable domain: DGGITQSPKYLFRKEGQNVTLSCEQNLNHDAMYWYRQDPGQGLRLIYYSQIVNDFQKGDIAEGYSVSREKKESFPLTVTSAQKNPTAFYLCASSIGGLAGGQQFFGPGTRLTVL.

The chain carries TRBV28 and TRBJ2-7; a weak D match, TRBD2 (5 bases). This CDR3 has 14 residues. V was clipped by 8 bases and J by 6 bases, with 20 bases between them. Germline assignment: CDR1 MDHEN and CDR2 SYDVKM. The CDR3 spells CASSGHSLGGEQYF. CDR3 sequence (DNA): TGTGCCAGCTCTGGCCACTCACTAGGAGGCGAGCAGTACTTC.

The CDR3 DNA reads as TGTGCCAGCAGCTTAGCTGTCCAGGGGGCGCGGTATGGCTACACCTTC. Residues: CASSLAVQGARYGYTF. The chain combines TRBV7-8 with TRBJ1-2, with TRBD1 matching 8 bases. The CDR3 runs to 16 residues. Trimming took 0 bases from V and 5 from J; bases not matched to a gene: 8. Per the germline V gene, CDR1 is SGHVS and CDR2 is FQNEAQ. The complete variable domain, with remaining parts taken from reference TRBV7-8 and TRBJ1-2, reads GAGVSQSPRYKVAKRGQDVALRCDPISGHVSLFWYQQALGQGPEFLTYFQNEAQLDKSGLPSDRFFAERPEGSVSTLKIQRTQQEDSAVYLCASSLAVQGARYGYTFGSGTRLTVV.

The chain joins TRBV5-1 to TRBJ2-5, with 7 bases lining up with TRBD1. CDR1 is SGHRS, CDR2 YFSETQ, per germline. The CDR3 has 14 residues. Trimming removed 3 bases from V and 4 bases from J; junction bases left unmatched: 6. CDR3 residues: CASSSRDRVETQYF. The CDR3 DNA is TGCGCCAGCAGCTCCCGGGACAGAGTAGAGACCCAGTACTTC.

The chain links TRBV9 to TRBJ1-1; 10 bases map to TRBD1. Germline CDR1 reads SGDLS; CDR2 reads YYNGEE. The CDR3 sequence is 17 residues long. Trimming took 3 bases from V and 0 from J; bases not matched to a gene: 8. The CDR3 nucleotides are TGTGCCAGCAGCGGAAGGACAGGGGGGTCCCTGAACACTGAAGCTTTCTTT. This translates into CASSGRTGGSLNTEAFF.

The chain employs TRBV6-4 and TRBJ2-7; 10 positions agree with TRBD1. CDR1 and CDR2 (germline): MRHNA, SNTAGT. This CDR3 spans 12 amino acids. V was pared by 8 bases and J by 3 bases, with 1 base of the junction left unmatched. The CDR3 spells CASRTGGYEQYF. CDR3 DNA: TGTGCCAGCCGGACAGGGGGCTACGAGCAGTACTTC.

The chain links TRBV7-6 to TRBJ1-4, with 8 bases aligning to TRBD1. Trimming cost V 3 bases and J 4 bases; bases outside gene matches: 1. This CDR3 is 14 amino acids long. Per the germline V gene, CDR1 is SGHVS and CDR2 is FNYEAQ. CDR3 nucleotides: TGTGCCAGCAGCTTTGGACAGGGTAATGAAAAACTGTTTTTT. Translating gives CASSFGQGNEKLFF.

This chain uses TRBV23-1 with TRBJ2-2, with a weak D call TRBD2 (5 bases). TRBV23-1 is an ORF, with its function uncertain. CDR3 length: 15 amino acids. The V gene lost 3 bases and the J gene lost 7 bases, with 15 bases spanning the gap. CDR3 nucleotide sequence: TGCGCCAGCAGTCAGCGGACCGGGATTGTCGGGGAGCTGTTTTTT. Residues: CASSQRTGIVGELFF.